This paragraph covers one TCR beta chain sequence. The same CDR3 arises from other DNA sequences in this sample as well. Selected positively for CCR7 and CD45RO-negative, naive CD8 cells excluded terminally differentiated effector memory CD45RA+ cells. The data derive from a study of shared clonotypes between healthy human individuals. Data came from immunoSEQ multiplex PCR; TCRdb stores just in-frame clones and leaves some out. The sample lists some 2,000,000 clones; 85% to 95% were seen once. This TCR came from a man in his late teens or twenties in good health. Sequencing was carried out using naive CD8+ T cells sorted from blood.

DNA for the CDR3: TGTGCCAGCAGCGTAGCGGACGGCCCCTACGAGCAGTACTTC. This codes for CASSVADGPYEQYF. This chain links TRBV9 with TRBJ2-7; D gene unclear. CDR1 is SGDLS, CDR2 YYNGEE, per germline. V lost 0 bases to trimming and J lost 2 bases, with 9 bases between them. The CDR3 consists of 14 residues. The variable domain in full, with the rest retrieved from reference TRBV9 and TRBJ2-7, is DSGVTQTPKHLITATGQRVTLRCSPRSGDLSVYWYQQSLDQGLQFLIQYYNGEERAKGNILERFSAQQFPDLHSELNLSSLELGDSALYFCASSVADGPYEQYFGPGTRLTVT.